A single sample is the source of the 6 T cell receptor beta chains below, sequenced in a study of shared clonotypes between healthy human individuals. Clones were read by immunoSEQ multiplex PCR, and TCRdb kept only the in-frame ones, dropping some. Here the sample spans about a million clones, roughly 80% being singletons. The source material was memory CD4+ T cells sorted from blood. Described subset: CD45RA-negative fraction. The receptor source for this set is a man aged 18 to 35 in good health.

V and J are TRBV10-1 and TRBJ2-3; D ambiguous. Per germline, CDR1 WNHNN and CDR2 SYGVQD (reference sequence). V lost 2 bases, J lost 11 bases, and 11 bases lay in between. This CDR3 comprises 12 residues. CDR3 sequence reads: CASSEEGRRQYF. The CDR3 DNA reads TGCGCCAGCAGTGAGGAAGGCAGGAGGCAGTATTTT.

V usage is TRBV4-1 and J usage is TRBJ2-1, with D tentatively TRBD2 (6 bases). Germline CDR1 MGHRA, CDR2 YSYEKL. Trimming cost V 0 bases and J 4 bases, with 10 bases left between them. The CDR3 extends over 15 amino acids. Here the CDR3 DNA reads TGCGCCAGCAGCCAAGAGTTAGCGGTATACAATGAGCAGTTCTTC. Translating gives CASSQELAVYNEQFF.

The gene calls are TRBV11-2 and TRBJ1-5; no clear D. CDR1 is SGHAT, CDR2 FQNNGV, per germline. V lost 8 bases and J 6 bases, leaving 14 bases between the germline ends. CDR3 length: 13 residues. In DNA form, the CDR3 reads TGTGCCAGCGCACAAGGTTTCCGTCAGCCCCAGCATTTT. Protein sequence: CASAQGFRQPQHF.

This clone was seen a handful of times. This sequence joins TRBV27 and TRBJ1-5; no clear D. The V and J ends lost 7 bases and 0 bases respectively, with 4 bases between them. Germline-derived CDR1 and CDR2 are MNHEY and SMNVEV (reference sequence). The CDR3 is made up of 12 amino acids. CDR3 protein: CASTYSNQPQHF. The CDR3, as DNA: TGTGCCAGCACGTATAGCAATCAGCCCCAGCATTTT.

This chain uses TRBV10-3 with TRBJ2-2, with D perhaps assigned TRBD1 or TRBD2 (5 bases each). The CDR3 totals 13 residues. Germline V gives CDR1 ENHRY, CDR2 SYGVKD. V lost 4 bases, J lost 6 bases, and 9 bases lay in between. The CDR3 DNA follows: TGTGCCATCAGTGCCAGGGACCCCGGGGAGCTGTTTTTT. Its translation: CAISARDPGELFF.

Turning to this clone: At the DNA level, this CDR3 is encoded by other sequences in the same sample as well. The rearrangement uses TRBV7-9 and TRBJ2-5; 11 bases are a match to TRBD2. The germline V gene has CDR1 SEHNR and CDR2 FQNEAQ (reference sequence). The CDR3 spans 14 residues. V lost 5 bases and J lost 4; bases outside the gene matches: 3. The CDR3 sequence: CASSPTSGGETQYF. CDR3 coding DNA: TGTGCCAGCAGCCCAACTAGCGGGGGAGAGACCCAGTACTTC.